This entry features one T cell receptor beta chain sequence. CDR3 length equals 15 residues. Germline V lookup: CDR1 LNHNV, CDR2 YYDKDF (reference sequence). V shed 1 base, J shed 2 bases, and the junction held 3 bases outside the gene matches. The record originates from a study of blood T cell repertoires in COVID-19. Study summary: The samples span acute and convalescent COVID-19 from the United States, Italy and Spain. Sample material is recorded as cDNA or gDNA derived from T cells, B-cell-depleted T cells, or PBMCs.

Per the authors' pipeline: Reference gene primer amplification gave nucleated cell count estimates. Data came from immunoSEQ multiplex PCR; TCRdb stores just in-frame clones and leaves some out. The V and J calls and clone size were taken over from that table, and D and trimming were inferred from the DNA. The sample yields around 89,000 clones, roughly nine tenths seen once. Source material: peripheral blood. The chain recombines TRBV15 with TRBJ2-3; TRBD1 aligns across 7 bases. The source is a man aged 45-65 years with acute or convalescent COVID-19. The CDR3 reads CATSRGQGYTDTQYF. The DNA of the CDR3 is TGTGCCACCAGCAGAGGACAGGGTTACACAGATACGCAGTATTTT.